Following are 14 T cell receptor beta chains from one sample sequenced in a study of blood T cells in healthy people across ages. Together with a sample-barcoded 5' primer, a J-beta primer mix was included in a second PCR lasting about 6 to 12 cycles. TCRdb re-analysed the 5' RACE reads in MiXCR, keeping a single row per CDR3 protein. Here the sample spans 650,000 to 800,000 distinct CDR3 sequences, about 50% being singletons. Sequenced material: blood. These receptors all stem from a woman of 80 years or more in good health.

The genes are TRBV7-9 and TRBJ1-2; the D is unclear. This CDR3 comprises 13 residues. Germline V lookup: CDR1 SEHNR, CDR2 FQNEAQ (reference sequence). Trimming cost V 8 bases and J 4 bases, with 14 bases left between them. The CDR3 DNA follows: TGTGCCAGCGGAATGTCGACACCCTATGGCTACACCTTC. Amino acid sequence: CASGMSTPYGYTF.

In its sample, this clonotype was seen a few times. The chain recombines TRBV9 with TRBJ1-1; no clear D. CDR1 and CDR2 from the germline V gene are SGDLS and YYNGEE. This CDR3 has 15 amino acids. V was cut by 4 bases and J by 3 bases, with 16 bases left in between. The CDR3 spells CASSFSWRTDTEAFF. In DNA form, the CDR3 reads TGTGCCAGCAGCTTCTCTTGGCGGACGGACACTGAAGCTTTCTTT.

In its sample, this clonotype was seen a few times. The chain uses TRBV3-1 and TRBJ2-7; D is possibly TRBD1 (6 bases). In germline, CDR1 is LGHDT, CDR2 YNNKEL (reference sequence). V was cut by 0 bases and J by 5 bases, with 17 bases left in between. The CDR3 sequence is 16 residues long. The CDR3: CASSQEGAGVYDEQYF. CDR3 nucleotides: TGTGCCAGCAGCCAAGAAGGGGCAGGGGTGTACGACGAGCAGTACTTC.

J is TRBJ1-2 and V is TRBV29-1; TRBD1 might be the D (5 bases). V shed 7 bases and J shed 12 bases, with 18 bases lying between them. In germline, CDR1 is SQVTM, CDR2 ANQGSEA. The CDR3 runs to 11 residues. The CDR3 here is CSALDTTGHTF. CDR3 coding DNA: TGCAGCGCTTTGGACACGACGGGCCACACCTTC.

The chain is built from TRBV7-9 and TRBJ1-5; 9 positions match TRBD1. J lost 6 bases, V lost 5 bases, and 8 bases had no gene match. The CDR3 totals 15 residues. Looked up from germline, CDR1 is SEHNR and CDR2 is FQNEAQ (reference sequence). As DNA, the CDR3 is TGTGCCAGCAGCCAAGGACAGGGGTTCGGTCAGCCCCAGCATTTT. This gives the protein CASSQGQGFGQPQHF. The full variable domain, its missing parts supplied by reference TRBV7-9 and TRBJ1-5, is DTGVSQNPRHKITKRGQNVTFRCDPISEHNRLYWYRQTLGQGPEFLTYFQNEAQLEKSRLLSDRFSAERPKGSFSTLEIQRTEQGDSAMYLCASSQGQGFGQPQHFGDGTRLSIL.

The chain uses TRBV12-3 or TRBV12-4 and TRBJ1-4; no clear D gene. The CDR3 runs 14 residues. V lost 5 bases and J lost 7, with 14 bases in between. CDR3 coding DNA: TGTGCCAGCAGTCCCCCTGCGGCAATTGAAAAACTGTTTTTT. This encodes CASSPPAAIEKLFF.

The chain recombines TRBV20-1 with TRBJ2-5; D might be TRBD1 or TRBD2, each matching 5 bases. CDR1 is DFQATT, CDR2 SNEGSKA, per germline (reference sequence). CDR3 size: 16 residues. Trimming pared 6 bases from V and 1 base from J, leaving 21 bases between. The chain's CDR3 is CSASSRGGSTQETQYF. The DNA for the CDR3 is TGCAGTGCCTCCTCTAGGGGCGGGTCCACCCAAGAGACCCAGTACTTC.

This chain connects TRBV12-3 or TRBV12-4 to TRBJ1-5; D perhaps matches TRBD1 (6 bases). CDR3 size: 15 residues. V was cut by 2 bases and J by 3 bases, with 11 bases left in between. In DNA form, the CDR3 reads TGTGCCAGCAGTTTATCGGGGGCCGTCAATCAGCCCCAGCATTTT. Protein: CASSLSGAVNQPQHF.

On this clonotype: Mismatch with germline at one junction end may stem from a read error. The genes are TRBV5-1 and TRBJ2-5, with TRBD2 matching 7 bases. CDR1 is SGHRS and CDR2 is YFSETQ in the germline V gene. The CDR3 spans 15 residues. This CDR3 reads CAGSLATLAYNEQYF. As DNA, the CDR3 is TGCGCCGGCAGCTTGGCCACACTAGCGTACAATGAGCAGTACTTC.

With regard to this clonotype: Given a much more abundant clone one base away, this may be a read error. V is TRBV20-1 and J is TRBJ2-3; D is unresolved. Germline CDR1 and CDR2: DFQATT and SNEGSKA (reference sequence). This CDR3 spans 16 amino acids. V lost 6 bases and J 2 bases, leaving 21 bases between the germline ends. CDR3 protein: CSAVLRTSGTTDTQYF. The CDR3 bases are TGCAGTGCCGTCCTTAGAACGTCCGGAACCACAGATACGCAGTATTTT.

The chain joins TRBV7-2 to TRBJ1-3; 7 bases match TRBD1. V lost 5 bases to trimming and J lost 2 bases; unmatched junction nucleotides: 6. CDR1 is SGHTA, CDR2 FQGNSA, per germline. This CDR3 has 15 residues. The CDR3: CASSVQGGPGNTIYF. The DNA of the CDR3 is TGTGCCAGCAGCGTCCAGGGGGGCCCTGGAAACACCATATATTTT.

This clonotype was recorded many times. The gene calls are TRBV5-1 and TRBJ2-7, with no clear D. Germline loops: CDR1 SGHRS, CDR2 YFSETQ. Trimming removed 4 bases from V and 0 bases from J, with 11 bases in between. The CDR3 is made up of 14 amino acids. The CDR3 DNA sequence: TGCGCCAGCAGCCGCACCTTCAGCTCCTACGAGCAGTACTTC. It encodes CASSRTFSSYEQYF.

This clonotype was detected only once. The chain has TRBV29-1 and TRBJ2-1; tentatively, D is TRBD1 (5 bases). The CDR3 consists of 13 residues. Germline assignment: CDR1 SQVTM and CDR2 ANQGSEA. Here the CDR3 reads CICGSGNYNEQFF. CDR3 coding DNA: TGCATCTGTGGGTCAGGGAACTACAATGAGCAGTTCTTC.

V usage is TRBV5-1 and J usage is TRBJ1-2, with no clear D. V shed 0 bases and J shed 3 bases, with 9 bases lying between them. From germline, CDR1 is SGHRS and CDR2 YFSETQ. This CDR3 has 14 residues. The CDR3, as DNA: TGCGCCAGCAGCTTGGTTGAGGCCGACTATGGCTACACCTTC. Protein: CASSLVEADYGYTF.